This T cell receptor (beta chain) was documented in a study of blood T cell repertoires in COVID-19. Study details: Some COVID-19 samples were acute and others convalescent; all came from the United States, Italy and Spain. The cDNA or gDNA used as material had been derived from T cells, B-cell-depleted T cells, or PBMCs.

Authors' analysis steps: The authors estimated nucleated cell counts from reference gene primer amplification. This table comes from immunoSEQ multiplex PCR, and its TCRdb copy is limited to in-frame clones, with some not included. V, J and clone size reflect that table, while D and trimming were determined from the DNA. Counted here are roughly 320,000 clones, roughly 86% occurring once; the ten biggest clones make up 1.3%. The sequencing sample was made of peripheral blood. This TCR was sampled from a man between 65 and 80 years old with acute or convalescent COVID-19.

The CDR3 here is CASSVEARGRTNEKLFF. The DNA for the CDR3 is TGTGCCAGCAGCGTAGAGGCCAGGGGGCGAACTAATGAAAAACTGTTTTTT. The V and J genes are TRBV9 and TRBJ1-4; TRBD1 matches at 8 bases. The germline gives CDR1 SGDLS, CDR2 YYNGEE. The length of the CDR3 is 17 residues. With V trimmed by 0 bases and J by 1 base, 5 bases remained unmatched.